This T cell receptor beta chain is drawn from a study of cytomegalovirus exposure and HLA in healthy donors. At the level of the study: Earlier sequencing of 150 million to 200 million T cells yielded 100 million to 140 million unique TCR beta sequences. Membership in the Caucasian-associated ancestry cluster was found for around four fifths of 398 genotyped donors. Study conclusions and caveats: Reported findings show TCR beta sequences accurately forecast HLA-A and HLA-B alleles in most subjects.

Though nominally healthy at sampling, donors likely had unrecorded immune exposures. In regard to this clone: The antigen is not known. Other DNA sequences in this sample translate to the same CDR3.

In germline, CDR1 is SGDLS, CDR2 YYNGEE. The CDR3 spans 14 residues. V shed 2 bases and J 3 bases; nucleotides not matched to a gene: 2. Vbeta (60) and Jbeta (13) primers were used in the PCR. Assay used: immunoSEQ multiplex PCR; TCRdb lists only in-frame clones, some missing. The table records roughly 120,000 clones, about 72% of them present only once. This TCR was recovered from a man younger than 40 in good health and CMV-seropositive. This chain uses TRBV9 with TRBJ1-1; 9 bases align to TRBD1. The sample taken for sequencing was PBMCs. Here the CDR3 DNA reads TGTGCCAGCAGCGTGGGACAGGGAGACACTGAAGCTTTCTTT. Translated: CASSVGQGDTEAFF.